Here is one T cell receptor (beta chain) with its context. Its antigen remains undetermined. There are no base qualities to consult, and no much larger clone falls within one base. The donors were healthy, HIV-negative adults who had no recently reported acute infections or vaccinations. All donors were Caucasian adults living in Nashville, Tennessee, USA. CD8 memory samples consisted of magnetically selected CD45RO+ cells combined with CCR7-negative CD45RA+ effector memory (TemRA) cells. Blood was collected by leukapheresis, and PBMCs were isolated by Ficoll-Histopaque density gradient centrifugation and then cryopreserved in liquid nitrogen vapor phase. Analytical flow cytometry was used to check the purity and quantity of each magnetically sorted T cell population. From each sorted fraction, genomic DNA was isolated and quantified by UV absorbance on a Nanodrop 2000c. The data were obtained in a study of shared clonotypes between healthy human individuals (dated by TCRdb to the early 2020s). Regarding the study in general: A couple of women and a few men aged 18 to 49 years were included in the cohort. Blood TCR repertoires of five healthy adults were deeply sequenced to estimate repertoire size and the extent of clonotype sharing between individuals. For each donor, three plates each were used for CD4 naive and CD4 memory, two plates were used for CD8 naive, and one plate was used for CD8 memory. Per donor, leukapheresis produced somewhere between about 0.9 and 9.5 billion PBMCs. Different laboratories and diverse techniques were used to prepare libraries and sequence TCR repertoires, to increase sequencing depth and limit assay-specific biases.

What the work shows at the level of the full study, not this receptor alone: Pairwise subsampling led to the expectation that sequencing depth would affect the degree of clonotype sharing among donors. Clonotypes shared by all four sorted-subset donors showed higher generation probabilities than non-shared clonotypes. The genetic and exposure-history diversity represented was limited by the small number of donors. When a few donors were compared, the shared fraction of clonotypes was around 5% for naive CD4, roughly 3.3% for naive CD8, 2.3% for memory CD4, and 0.35% to 0.4% for memory CD8. Sampling was limited to blood, and TCR repertoires in tissue likely differ from TCR repertoires in blood. Larger estimated clonotype richness was generally found for naive subsets than for memory subsets. Rarefaction of sorted-subset datasets indicated incomplete sequencing despite the large sequencing depth.

There are 13 amino acids in the CDR3, from cysteine to phenylalanine inclusive. The read is trimmed to its CDR3 DNA, 39 bases read in frame from base 1. Via the germline V gene, CDR1 is SGHTA and CDR2 FQGNSA. V lost 6 bases and J lost 0 bases; the stretch between them is 6 bases long. Using the deep immunoSEQ assay, multiplex PCR amplified TCR CDR3 regions from genomic DNA. Extracted genomic DNA from each cell subset was spread evenly across all wells of several immunoSEQ 96-well plates, with each plate serving as a replicate. For sorted subsets, each replicate PCR was loaded with approximately 200 ng genomic DNA, equivalent to 30,000 to 35,000 T cell genomes. Purified libraries were measured with a Qubit 3.0 fluorometer, size-checked on a Bioanalyzer 2100, and measured again with the KAPA Library Quantification kit. Every immunoSEQ 96-well plate was sequenced on a separate single-read 150-cycle Illumina NextSeq 550 flow cell. The authors' analysis ran thus. Because only junctional sequences without quality scores were contained in the immunoSEQ output, filtering matching that applied to full-length reads could not be performed. To assign V/J genes and CDR3, sequences were annotated using PyIR, a Python wrapper for IgBLAST v1.9, with IMGT germline references. Reads with weak V/J assignments (E-value above 1e-6), missing CDR3, stop codons, out-of-frame junctions, or ambiguous translated residues were removed. V3J clonotypes were defined by identical inferred V gene, J gene, and CDR3 amino acid sequence. The percentage overlap between two repertoires was calculated by dividing the number of shared unique clonotypes by the size of the smaller repertoire. Richness of each repertoire was evaluated using RTK rarefaction, the Chao1 estimator, and Recon v2.1 estimates of unobserved clonotypes. For all TCRbeta clonotypes obtained by the gDNA method from four donors, generation probabilities were computed with OLGA. Here the immuneACCESS table is served through TCRdb, limited to in-frame sequences with V and J called. Missing clones are a known gap in these copies; in checked studies unresolved V genes cover under half, and the rest lacks a known reason. V, J and clone size are those of that table, while D and trimming were read from the DNA. Counted in this sample were approximately 320,000 clones; 87% of them appeared once. The ten largest clones represent about 16% of the sample.

The material sequenced was memory CD8+ T cells sorted from blood. The cell subset or site tag for this specimen amounts to: CD45RO+ cells pooled with CCR7-negative TemRA cells. The source is a man between 18 and 35 years old in good health. The rearrangement combines TRBV7-2 with TRBJ2-1, with no D gene named confidently. The CDR3 region: CASSWDSYNEQFF. In nucleotide form, the sequence is TGTGCCAGCAGTTGGGACTCCTACAATGAGCAGTTCTTC.